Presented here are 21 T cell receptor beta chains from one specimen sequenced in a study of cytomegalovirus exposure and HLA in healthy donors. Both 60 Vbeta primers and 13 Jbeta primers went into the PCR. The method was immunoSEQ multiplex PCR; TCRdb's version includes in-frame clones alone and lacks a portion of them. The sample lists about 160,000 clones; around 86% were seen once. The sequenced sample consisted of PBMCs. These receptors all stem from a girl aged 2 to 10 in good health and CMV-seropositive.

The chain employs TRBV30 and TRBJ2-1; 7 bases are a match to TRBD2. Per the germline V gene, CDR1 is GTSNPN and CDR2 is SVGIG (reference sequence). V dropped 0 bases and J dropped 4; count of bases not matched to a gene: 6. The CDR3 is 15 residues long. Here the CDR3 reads CAWSVGLAAYNEQFF. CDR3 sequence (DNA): TGTGCCTGGAGTGTGGGGCTAGCGGCTTACAATGAGCAGTTCTTC.

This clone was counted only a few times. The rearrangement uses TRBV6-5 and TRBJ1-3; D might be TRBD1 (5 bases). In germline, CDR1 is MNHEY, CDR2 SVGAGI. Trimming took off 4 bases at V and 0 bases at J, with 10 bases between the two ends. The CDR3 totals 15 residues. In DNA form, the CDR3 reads TGTGCCAGCAGTTCCGGGGGAGCCTCTGGAAACACCATATATTTT. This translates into CASSSGGASGNTIYF.

The CDR3 nucleotides are TGTGCCAGCAGTTTAGCGGGAGGGATGCCTTACAATGAGCAGTTCTTC. This sequence encodes CASSLAGGMPYNEQFF. The chain recombines TRBV28 with TRBJ2-1, with 9 nucleotides matching TRBD2. Germline CDR1 reads MDHEN; CDR2 reads SYDVKM. CDR3 length equals 16 residues. The V segment lost 2 bases and the J segment 4 bases; nucleotides outside the gene matches: 6.

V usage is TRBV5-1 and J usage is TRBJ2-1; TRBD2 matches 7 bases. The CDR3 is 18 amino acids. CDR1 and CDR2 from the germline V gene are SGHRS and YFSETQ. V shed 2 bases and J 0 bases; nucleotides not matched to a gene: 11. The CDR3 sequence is CASSLMGRGDRSYNEQFF. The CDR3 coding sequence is TGCGCCAGCAGCTTAATGGGGAGGGGAGACCGCTCCTACAATGAGCAGTTCTTC.

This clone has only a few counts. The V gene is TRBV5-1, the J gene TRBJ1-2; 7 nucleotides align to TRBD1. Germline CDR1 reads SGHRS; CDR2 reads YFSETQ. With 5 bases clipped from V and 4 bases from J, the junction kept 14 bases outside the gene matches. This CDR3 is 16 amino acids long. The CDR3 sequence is CASRRAWVGQPYGYTF. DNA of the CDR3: TGCGCCAGCAGACGTGCTTGGGTGGGACAGCCCTATGGCTACACCTTC.

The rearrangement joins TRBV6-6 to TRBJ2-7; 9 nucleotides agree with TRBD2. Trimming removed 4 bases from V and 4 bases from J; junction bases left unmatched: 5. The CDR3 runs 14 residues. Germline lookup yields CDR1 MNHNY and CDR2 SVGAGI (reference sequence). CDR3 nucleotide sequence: TGTGCCAGCAGTTTAGCGGGAGTAGGGTACGAGCAGTACTTC. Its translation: CASSLAGVGYEQYF.

CDR3 region: CASRRRQGADEQYF. The CDR3 DNA sequence: TGTGCCAGCAGGCGGCGACAGGGGGCCGACGAGCAGTACTTC. J is TRBJ2-7 and V is TRBV2; the match to TRBD1 covers 10 bases. The CDR3 is made up of 14 amino acids. CDR1 is SNHLY and CDR2 is FYNNEI in the germline V gene. V shed 6 bases and J 5 bases; nucleotides not matched to a gene: 7.

CDR3 coding DNA: TGTGCCAGCAGCGCACAGGGTTTCTTCTCTGGGGCCAACGTCCTGACTTTC. Its protein product is CASSAQGFFSGANVLTF. The rearrangement uses TRBV9 and TRBJ2-6; D possibly corresponds to TRBD1 (6 bases). Germline V gene data show CDR1 as SGDLS and CDR2 as YYNGEE. V was pared by 3 bases and J by 0 bases, with 13 bases between. This CDR3 contains 17 residues.

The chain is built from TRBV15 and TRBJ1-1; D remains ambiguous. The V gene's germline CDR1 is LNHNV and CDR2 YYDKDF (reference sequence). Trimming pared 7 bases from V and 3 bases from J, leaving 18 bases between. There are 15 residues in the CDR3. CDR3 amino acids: CATKRRLERDTEAFF. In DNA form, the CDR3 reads TGTGCCACCAAAAGGAGGCTTGAGAGGGACACTGAAGCTTTCTTT.

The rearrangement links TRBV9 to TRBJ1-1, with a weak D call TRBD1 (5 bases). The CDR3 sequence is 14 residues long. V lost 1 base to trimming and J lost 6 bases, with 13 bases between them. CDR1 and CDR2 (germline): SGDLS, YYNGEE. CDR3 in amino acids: CASSVSGGGAEAFF. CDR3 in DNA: TGTGCCAGCAGCGTATCTGGGGGGGGAGCTGAAGCTTTCTTT.

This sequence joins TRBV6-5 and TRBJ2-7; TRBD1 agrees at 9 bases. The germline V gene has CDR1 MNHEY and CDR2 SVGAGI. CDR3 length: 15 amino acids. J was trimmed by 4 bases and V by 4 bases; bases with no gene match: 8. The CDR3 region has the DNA TGTGCCAGCAGTTTCACCGGGACAGGGCCTTACGAGCAGTACTTC. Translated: CASSFTGTGPYEQYF.

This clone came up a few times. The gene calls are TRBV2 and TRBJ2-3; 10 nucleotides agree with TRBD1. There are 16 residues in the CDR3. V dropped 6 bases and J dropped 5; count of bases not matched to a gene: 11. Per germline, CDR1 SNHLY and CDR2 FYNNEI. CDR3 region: CASRLPRDRGQDTQYF. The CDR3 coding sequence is TGTGCCAGCAGGCTACCCCGGGACAGGGGTCAAGATACGCAGTATTTT.

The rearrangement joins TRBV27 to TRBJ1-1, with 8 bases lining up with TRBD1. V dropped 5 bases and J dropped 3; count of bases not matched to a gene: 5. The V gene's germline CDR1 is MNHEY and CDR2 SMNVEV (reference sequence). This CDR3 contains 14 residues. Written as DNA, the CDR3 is TGTGCCAGCAGTCGGAGACAGGGGTACACTGAAGCTTTCTTT. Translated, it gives CASSRRQGYTEAFF.

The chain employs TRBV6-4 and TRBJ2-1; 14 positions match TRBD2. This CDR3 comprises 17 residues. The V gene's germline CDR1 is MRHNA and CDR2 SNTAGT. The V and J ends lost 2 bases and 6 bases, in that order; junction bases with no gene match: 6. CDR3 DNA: TGTGCCAGCAGTGACCAAGGGACTAGCGGGAGCCCCAATGAGCAGTTCTTC. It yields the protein CASSDQGTSGSPNEQFF.

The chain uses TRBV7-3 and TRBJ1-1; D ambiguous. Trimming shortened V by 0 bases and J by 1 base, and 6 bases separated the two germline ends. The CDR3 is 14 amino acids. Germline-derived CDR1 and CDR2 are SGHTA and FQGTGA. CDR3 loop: CASSLTIQNTEAFF. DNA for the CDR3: TGTGCCAGCAGCTTAACGATACAGAACACTGAAGCTTTCTTT. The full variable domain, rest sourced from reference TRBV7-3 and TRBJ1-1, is GAGVSQTPSNKVTEKGKYVELRCDPISGHTALYWYRQSLGQGPEFLIYFQGTGAADDSGLPNDRFFAVRPEGSVSTLKIQRTERGDSAVYLCASSLTIQNTEAFFGQGTRLTVV.

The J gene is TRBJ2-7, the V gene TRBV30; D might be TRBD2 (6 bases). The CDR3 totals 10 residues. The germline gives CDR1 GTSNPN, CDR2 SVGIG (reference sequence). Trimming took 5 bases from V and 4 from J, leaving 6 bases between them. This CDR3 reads CAWGGYEQYF. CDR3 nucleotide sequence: TGTGCCTGGGGGGGGTACGAGCAGTACTTC.

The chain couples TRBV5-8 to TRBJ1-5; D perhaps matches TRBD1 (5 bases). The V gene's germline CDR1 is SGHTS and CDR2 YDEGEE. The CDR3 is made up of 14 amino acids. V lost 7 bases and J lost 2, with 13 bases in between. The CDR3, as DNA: TGTGCCAGCGTGGGCGGGGGTGGCAATCAGCCCCAGCATTTT. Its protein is CASVGGGGNQPQHF.

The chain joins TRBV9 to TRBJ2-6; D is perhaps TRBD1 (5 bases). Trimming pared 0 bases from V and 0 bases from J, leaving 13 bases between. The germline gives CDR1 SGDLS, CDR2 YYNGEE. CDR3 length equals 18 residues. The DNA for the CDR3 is TGTGCCAGCAGCGTAGTCAACAGGCCTCACTCTGGGGCCAACGTCCTGACTTTC. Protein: CASSVVNRPHSGANVLTF.

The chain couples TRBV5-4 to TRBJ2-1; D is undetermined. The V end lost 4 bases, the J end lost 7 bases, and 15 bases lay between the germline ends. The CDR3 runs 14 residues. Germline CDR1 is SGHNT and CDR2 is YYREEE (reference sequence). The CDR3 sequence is CASSLPGPLNEQFF. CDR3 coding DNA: TGTGCCAGCAGCCTACCGGGTCCTCTTAATGAGCAGTTCTTC.

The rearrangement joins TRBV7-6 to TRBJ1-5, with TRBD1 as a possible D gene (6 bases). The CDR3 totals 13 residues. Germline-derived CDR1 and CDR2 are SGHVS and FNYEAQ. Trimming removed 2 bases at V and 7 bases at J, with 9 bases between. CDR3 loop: CASSLKRGQPQHF. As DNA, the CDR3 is TGTGCCAGCAGCTTAAAAAGGGGGCAGCCCCAGCATTTT.

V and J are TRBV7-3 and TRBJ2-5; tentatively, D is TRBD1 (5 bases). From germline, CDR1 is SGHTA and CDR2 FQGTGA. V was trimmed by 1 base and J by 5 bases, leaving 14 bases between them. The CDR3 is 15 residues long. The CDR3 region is CASSLSPGARETQYF. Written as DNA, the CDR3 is TGTGCCAGCAGCTTAAGCCCTGGGGCGCGGGAGACCCAGTACTTC.